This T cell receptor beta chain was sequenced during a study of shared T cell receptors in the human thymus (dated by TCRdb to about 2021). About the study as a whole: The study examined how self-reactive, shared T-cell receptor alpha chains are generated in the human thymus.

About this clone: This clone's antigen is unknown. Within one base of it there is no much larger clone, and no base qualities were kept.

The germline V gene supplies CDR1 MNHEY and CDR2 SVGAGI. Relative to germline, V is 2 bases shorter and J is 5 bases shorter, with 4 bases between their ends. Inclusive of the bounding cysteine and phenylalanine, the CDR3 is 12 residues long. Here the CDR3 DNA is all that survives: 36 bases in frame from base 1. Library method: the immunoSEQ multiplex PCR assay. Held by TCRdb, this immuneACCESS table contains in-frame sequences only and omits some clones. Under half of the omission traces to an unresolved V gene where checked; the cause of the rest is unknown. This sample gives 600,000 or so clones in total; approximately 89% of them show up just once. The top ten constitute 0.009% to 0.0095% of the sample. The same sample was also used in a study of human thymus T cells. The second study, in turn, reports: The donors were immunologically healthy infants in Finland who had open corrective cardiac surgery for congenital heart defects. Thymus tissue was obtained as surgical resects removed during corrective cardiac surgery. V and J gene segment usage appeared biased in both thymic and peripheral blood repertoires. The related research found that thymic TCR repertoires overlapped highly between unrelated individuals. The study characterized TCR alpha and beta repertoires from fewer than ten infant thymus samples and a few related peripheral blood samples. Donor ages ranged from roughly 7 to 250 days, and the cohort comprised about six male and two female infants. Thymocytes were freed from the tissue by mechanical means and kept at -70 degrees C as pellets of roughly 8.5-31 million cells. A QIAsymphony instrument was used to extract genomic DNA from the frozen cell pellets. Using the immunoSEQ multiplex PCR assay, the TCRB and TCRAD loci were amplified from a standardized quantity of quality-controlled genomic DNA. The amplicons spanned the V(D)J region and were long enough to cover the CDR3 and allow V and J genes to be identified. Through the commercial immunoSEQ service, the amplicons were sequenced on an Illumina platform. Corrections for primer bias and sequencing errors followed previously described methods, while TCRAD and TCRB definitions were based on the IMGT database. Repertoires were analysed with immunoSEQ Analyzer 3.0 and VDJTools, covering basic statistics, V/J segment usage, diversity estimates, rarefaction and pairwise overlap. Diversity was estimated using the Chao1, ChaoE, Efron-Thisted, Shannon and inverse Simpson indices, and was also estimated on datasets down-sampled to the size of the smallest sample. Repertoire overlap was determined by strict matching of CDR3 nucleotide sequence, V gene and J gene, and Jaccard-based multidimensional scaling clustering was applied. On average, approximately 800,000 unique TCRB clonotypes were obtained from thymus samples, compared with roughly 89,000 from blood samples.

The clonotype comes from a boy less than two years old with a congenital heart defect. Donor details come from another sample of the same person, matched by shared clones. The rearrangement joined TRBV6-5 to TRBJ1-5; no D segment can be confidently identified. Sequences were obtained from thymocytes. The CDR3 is CASSYRDQPQHF. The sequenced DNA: TGTGCCAGCAGTTACCGGGATCAGCCCCAGCATTTT.